This T cell receptor (beta chain) is from a study of T cells in Graves' hyperthyroidism and ophthalmopathy. This clonotype occurred many times. What it binds is unknown. Sequence at one end of the junction differs from germline and may be a read error. The CDR3 runs 17 residues. Germline V gene lookup returns CDR1 MNHEY and CDR2 SMNVEV (reference sequence). Whole-study results and caveats: A 13 V-J signature model discriminated ophthalmopathy versus stable hyperthyroidism.

The source material, RNA transcripts, was used to amplify TCR beta CDR3 regions. HTBI primers were the set used in a first-round RT-PCR of the TCR CDR3. TCRdb redid the calling of the multiplex PCR reads with MiXCR, one entry per CDR3 protein. The table records 370,000 or so distinct CDR3 sequences, approximately 12% of them present only once. Sequenced: blood. The sequence was collected from a young man with Graves' hyperthyroidism that later progressed to Graves' ophthalmopathy. This sequence joins TRBV27 and TRBJ2-1; 11 positions agree with TRBD2. Here the CDR3 DNA reads TGTGCCAACAGTAGGGAGATGACTAGCGGGGCCTACAATGAGCAGTTCTTC. Translating gives CANSREMTSGAYNEQFF.